The 21 T cell receptor beta chains below all came from one sample that was sequenced in a study of blood T cell repertoires in COVID-19 (TCRdb year 2020). To prepare the library, the immunoSEQ multiplex PCR assay was applied. The table comes from immuneACCESS by way of TCRdb, which keeps in-frame sequences with V and J called. Part of the clones is missing from these tables; in studies checked, under half for an unresolved V gene and the rest for unknown reasons. The table for this sample lists some 150,000 clones; 85% of them were counted only once. Of the sample, less than 3.5% is held by the ten largest clones. Sample: peripheral blood. Source of these receptors: a human donor with acute or convalescent COVID-19. The donor label of this sample is uncertain.

CDR3 loop: CASSLGDSLSLHF. CDR3 DNA sequence: TGTGCCAGCAGTTTGGGGGACTCCTTGTCCCTCCACTTT. The V call is TRBV12-3 or TRBV12-4, the J call TRBJ1-6; D possibly corresponds to TRBD1 (5 bases). The CDR3 has 13 amino acids. V was cut by 3 bases and J by 14 bases, with 14 bases left in between.

About this clone: This sample includes further DNA sequences coding for the same CDR3. CDR3 protein: CATSAGSYGYTF. The CDR3 DNA is TGTGCCACCAGTGCCGGGAGCTATGGCTACACCTTC. The chain employs TRBV24-1 and TRBJ1-2; D not resolved. CDR1 is KGHDR, CDR2 SFDVKD, per germline. Trimming took 5 bases from V and 4 from J, leaving 7 bases between them. The CDR3 consists of 12 residues.

This rearrangement joins TRBV27 to TRBJ1-5, with a weak D call TRBD1 (5 bases). V was shortened by 6 bases and J by 3 bases, with 6 bases between the two germline ends. The CDR3 is made up of 12 amino acids. The germline CDR1 and CDR2 sequences are MNHEY and SMNVEV (reference sequence). CDR3 loop: CASSGHNQPQHF. In nucleotides, the CDR3 is TGTGCCAGCAGCGGACACAATCAGCCCCAGCATTTT.

The chain combines TRBV21-1 with TRBJ2-7; TRBD1, the D gene given by the table, was not confirmed from the DNA. TRBV21-1 is recorded as a pseudogene. The length of the CDR3 is 15 residues. The CDR3 loop is CASSRRQGATYEQYV. The DNA for the CDR3 is TGTGCCAGCAGCAGACGACAGGGAGCAACCTACGAGCAGTACGTC.

The CDR3 protein is CASSIPEGQGGQPQHF. The DNA for the CDR3 is TGTGCCAGTAGTATACCGGAAGGACAGGGAGGTCAGCCCCAGCATTTT. The J gene is TRBJ1-5, the V gene TRBV19; 8 bases map to TRBD1. Germline V gene data show CDR1 as LNHDA and CDR2 as SQIVND (reference sequence). The ends lost 2 bases at V and 6 bases at J; junction bases unmatched: 9. There are 16 residues in the CDR3. Combining the CDR3 with reference TRBV19 and TRBJ1-5 gives the whole variable domain DGGITQSPKYLFRKEGQNVTLSCEQNLNHDAMYWYRQDPGQGLRLIYYSQIVNDFQKGDIAEGYSVSREKKESFPLTVTSAQKNPTAFYLCASSIPEGQGGQPQHFGDGTRLSIL.

The chain uses TRBV4-3 and TRBJ2-3, with D perhaps matching TRBD2 (5 bases). CDR3 length equals 13 residues. V dropped 1 base and J dropped 9 bases, with 11 bases sitting between them. Germline CDR1 LGHNA, CDR2 YSLEER. CDR3 coding DNA: TGCGCCAGCAGCCAAGGGGAACTAGACACGCAGTATTTT. Its protein is CASSQGELDTQYF.

The rearrangement uses TRBV18 and TRBJ2-5; 7 bases are shared with TRBD1. V gave up 3 bases and J gave up 5 bases; unmatched junction bases: 12. Germline CDR1 reads KGHSH; CDR2 reads LQKENI. The CDR3 has 16 amino acids. CDR3 DNA: TGTGCCAGCTCACCTAGTCAAGACAGGGCGATTGAGACCCAGTACTTC. It encodes CASSPSQDRAIETQYF.

The genes are TRBV19 and TRBJ1-3; tentatively, D is TRBD1 (6 bases). This CDR3 region has 15 residues. Germline CDR1 is LNHDA and CDR2 is SQIVND (reference sequence). The ends were cut back, 7 bases at V and 4 bases at J, with 17 bases in the middle. The CDR3 here is CASTLGGRRGNTIYF. In nucleotides, the CDR3 is TGTGCCAGTACCCTTGGGGGCAGGAGGGGAAACACCATATATTTT.

This chain joins TRBV6-5 and TRBJ2-2; TRBD1 might be the D (6 bases). The germline gives CDR1 MNHEY, CDR2 SVGAGI. This CDR3 spans 14 amino acids. V was clipped by 8 bases and J by 2 bases, with 12 bases between them. CDR3 nucleotide sequence: TGTGCCAGCCGCGCAGGGGTTAACACCGGGGAGCTGTTTTTT. It specifies CASRAGVNTGELFF.

This chain uses TRBV6-5 with TRBJ2-2; D might be TRBD2 (5 bases). This CDR3 spans 14 amino acids. V lost 0 bases to trimming and J lost 8 bases, with 10 bases between them. Germline CDR1 is MNHEY and CDR2 is SVGAGI. As DNA, the CDR3 is TGTGCCAGCAGTTACTCCCTAGCAGGAGGGGAGCTGTTTTTT. Protein: CASSYSLAGGELFF.

The chain is built from TRBV20-1 and TRBJ1-1; D ambiguous. The CDR3 runs 13 residues. The germline V gene encodes CDR1 DFQATT and CDR2 SNEGSKA (reference sequence). V lost 3 bases and J lost 4, with 12 bases in between. In DNA, the CDR3 is TGCAGTGCTAGTGGTAGCGGGTCCACTGAAGCTTTCTTT. Amino acid sequence: CSASGSGSTEAFF.

In its sample, this clone was seen a few times. The rearrangement joins TRBV5-1 to TRBJ1-6; weak D call: TRBD1 (5 bases). Trimming stripped 3 bases from V and 8 bases from J, with 18 bases between. Germline values: CDR1 SGHRS, CDR2 YFSETQ. The CDR3 has 16 amino acids. The CDR3 reads CASSSSDRGNHSPLHF. The CDR3 DNA follows: TGCGCCAGCAGCTCCTCGGACCGGGGGAACCATTCACCCCTCCACTTT.

The chain carries TRBV6-5 and TRBJ2-1; a possible D gene is TRBD2 (6 bases). The V end lost 2 bases, the J end lost 6 bases, and 17 bases lay between the germline ends. CDR3 size: 16 residues. Germline CDR1 is MNHEY and CDR2 is SVGAGI. DNA for the CDR3: TGTGCCAGCAGTTACGCGGGACCCTTTGGTTCCAATGAGCAGTTCTTC. This gives the protein CASSYAGPFGSNEQFF.

The CDR3 sequence: CASSPRQGGTGELFF. CDR3 sequence (DNA): TGTGCCAGCAGCCCCCGACAGGGGGGAACCGGGGAGCTGTTTTTT. The chain couples TRBV7-9 to TRBJ2-2; 9 nucleotides line up with TRBD1. Unmatched junction bases numbered 6, after V lost 5 bases and J lost 5 bases. This CDR3 has 15 residues. Germline V gives CDR1 SEHNR, CDR2 FQNEAQ (reference sequence).

This chain connects TRBV27 to TRBJ2-1, with 9 nucleotides matching TRBD2. The CDR3 has 15 residues. Losses at the gene ends were 3 bases for V and 9 bases for J; bases not matched to a gene: 9. In germline, CDR1 is MNHEY, CDR2 SMNVEV (reference sequence). In DNA, the CDR3 is TGTGCCAGCAGTTTCAGGGCGGGAGGGCCGTTTGAGCAGTTCTTC. This sequence encodes CASSFRAGGPFEQFF.

V is TRBV6-2 or TRBV6-3 and J is TRBJ1-2; D is undetermined. This CDR3 has 16 amino acids. Trimming stripped 6 bases from V and 3 bases from J, with 20 bases between. Germline V gene lookup returns CDR1 MNHEY and CDR2 SVGEGT. The CDR3 DNA sequence: TGTGCCAGCAGCGGCGGGATTTATCAAGAGTACTATGGCTACACCTTC. It yields the protein CASSGGIYQEYYGYTF.

This clone was observed a few times. This chain links TRBV15 with TRBJ1-4; possibly TRBD1 for D (6 bases). The length of the CDR3 is 17 residues. Trimming took 0 bases from V and 0 from J, leaving 11 bases between them. The germline gives CDR1 LNHNV, CDR2 YYDKDF (reference sequence). The CDR3 loop reads CATSRDQGSATNEKLFF. Here the CDR3 DNA reads TGTGCCACCAGCAGAGATCAGGGGTCGGCAACTAATGAAAAACTGTTTTTT. The complete variable domain, with remaining parts taken from reference TRBV15 and TRBJ1-4, reads DAMVIQNPRYQVTQFGKPVTLSCSQTLNHNVMYWYQQKSSQAPKLLFHYYDKDFNNEADTPDNFQSRRPNTSFCFLDIRSPGLGDTAMYLCATSRDQGSATNEKLFFGSGTQLSVL.

The gene calls are TRBV29-1 and TRBJ2-7; the D gene is possibly TRBD1 (5 bases). The CDR3 consists of 14 residues. The ends were cut back, 0 bases at V and 4 bases at J, with 13 bases in the middle. Per germline, CDR1 SQVTM and CDR2 ANQGSEA. The CDR3 DNA follows: TGCAGCGTTGAAGACGGCGCAGGGCAATACGAGCAGTACTTC. It translates to CSVEDGAGQYEQYF.

The sample holds a few counts of this clone. This chain uses TRBV28 with TRBJ1-3, with D maybe TRBD1 (5 bases). This CDR3 is 14 amino acids long. From germline, CDR1 is MDHEN and CDR2 SYDVKM. V was trimmed by 6 bases and J by 1 base, leaving 10 bases between them. CDR3 coding DNA: TGTGCCAGCAGGAAGACAGCTTCTGGAAACACCATATATTTT. Protein: CASRKTASGNTIYF.

This sequence joins TRBV25-1 and TRBJ1-1; the match to TRBD1 covers 7 bases. J lost 5 bases, V lost 6 bases, and 9 bases had no gene match. This CDR3 is built from 14 residues. Germline CDR1 MGHDK, CDR2 SYGVNS. The CDR3 region is CASRATGVQTEAFF. For the CDR3, the DNA is TGTGCCAGCAGGGCAACAGGGGTTCAAACTGAAGCTTTCTTT.

V gene TRBV4-2 combines with J gene TRBJ1-2; 8 bases are shared with TRBD1. V lost 0 bases and J lost 3; bases outside the gene matches: 6. The CDR3 is made up of 16 amino acids. Looked up from germline, CDR1 is LGHNA and CDR2 is YNFKEQ. CDR3 region: CASSQDWAGGDYGYTF. CDR3 nucleotide sequence: TGTGCCAGCAGCCAAGATTGGGCAGGGGGCGACTATGGCTACACCTTC.